The clone carrying this T cell receptor beta chain has just a few counts. The authors prepared the TCRbeta library with unique molecular identifiers. MiXCR was run by TCRdb on the PCR reads, yielding one entry per CDR3 protein. The sample holds 440,000 or so distinct CDR3 sequences, roughly a tenth seen once. The entry originates in a study of T-cell reconstitution after alpha-beta-depleted transplantation in children. Trimming pared 7 bases from V and 0 bases from J, leaving 7 bases between. The CDR3 sequence is 13 residues long. Germline CDR1 reads MNHEY; CDR2 reads SMNVEV (reference sequence). The receptor's source is a human donor who donated a stem cell graft to a child with acute myeloid leukemia. The sequenced sample was PBMCs from the stem cell graft donor, obtained from the stem cell graft. This chain joins TRBV27 and TRBJ2-1; D is undetermined. The CDR3 region has the DNA TGTGCCAGCAAGCTGAGCTCCTACAATGAGCAGTTCTTC. It is translated as CASKLSSYNEQFF.